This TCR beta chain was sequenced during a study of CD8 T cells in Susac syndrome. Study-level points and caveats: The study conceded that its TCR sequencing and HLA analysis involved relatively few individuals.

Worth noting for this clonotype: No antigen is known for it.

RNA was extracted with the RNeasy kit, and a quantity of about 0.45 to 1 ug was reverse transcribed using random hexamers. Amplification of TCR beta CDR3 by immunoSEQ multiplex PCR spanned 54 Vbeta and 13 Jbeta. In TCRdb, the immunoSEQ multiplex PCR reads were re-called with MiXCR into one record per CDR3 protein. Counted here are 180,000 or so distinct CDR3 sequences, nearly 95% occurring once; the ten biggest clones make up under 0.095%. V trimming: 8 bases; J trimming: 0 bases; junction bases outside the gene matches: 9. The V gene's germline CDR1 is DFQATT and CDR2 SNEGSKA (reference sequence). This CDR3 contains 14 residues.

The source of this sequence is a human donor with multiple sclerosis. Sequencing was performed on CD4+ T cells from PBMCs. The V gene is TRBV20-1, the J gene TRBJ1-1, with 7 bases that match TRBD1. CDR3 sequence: CSTNRGPMNTEAFF. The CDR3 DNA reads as TGCAGTACTAACAGGGGTCCTATGAACACTGAAGCTTTCTTT.